This T cell receptor (beta chain) was recorded in a study of control samples from healthy donors and cancer patients. V was pared by 1 base and J by 0 bases, with 6 bases between. The CDR3 is made up of 15 amino acids. Germline CDR1 reads KGHDR; CDR2 reads SFDVKD. The table came from immunoSEQ multiplex PCR; TCRdb's copy has only in-frame clones and leaves some out. Seen here are roughly 130,000 clones, around 96% observed once, and the top ten hold less than 4%. The sequence was collected from a man aged 25-45 years in good health. The rearrangement links TRBV24-1 to TRBJ1-3; D gene unclear. The sequenced material came from blood. The CDR3 spells CATSDFASSGNTIYF. The DNA for the CDR3 is TGTGCCACCAGTGATTTCGCGAGCTCTGGAAACACCATATATTTT.